This record looks at one T cell receptor (beta chain) sequence and its context. This sample stems from a study of blood T cell repertoires in COVID-19. Study background: COVID-19 samples from acute and convalescent phases originated in the United States, Italy and Spain. T cells, B-cell-depleted T cells, or PBMCs supplied cDNA or gDNA.

Under the authors' procedure: Reference gene primers were amplified, and this amplification served to estimate nucleated cell counts. Measured with immunoSEQ multiplex PCR; TCRdb has only the in-frame clones, and not every one. From that table come the V and J calls and clone size; the DNA was used to work out D and trimming. Here the sample spans 100,000 to 150,000 clones, 80% to 85% being singletons. The germline V gene encodes CDR1 SGHRS and CDR2 YFSETQ. The CDR3 runs to 14 residues. The germline V and J ends were trimmed by 5 bases and 5 bases, with 13 bases remaining between them. The chain combines TRBV5-1 with TRBJ1-4; D may be TRBD1 (6 bases). The source of this sequence is a man in his sixties with acute or convalescent COVID-19. The sample was peripheral blood. CDR3 nucleotides: TGCGCCAGCAGACAGGACAGAAGAAATGAAAAACTGTTTTTT. Encoded protein: CASRQDRRNEKLFF.